Below, 17 T cell receptor beta chains from the same sample are listed, as sequenced in a study of cytomegalovirus exposure and HLA in healthy donors. PCR employed 60 Vbeta and 13 Jbeta primers. The assay was immunoSEQ multiplex PCR, and TCRdb's table has in-frame clones only and misses some. This sample has about 170,000 clones, with over 75% found just once. The sample comprised PBMCs. These receptors were collected from a male donor in good health and CMV-seronegative.

This chain links TRBV7-9 with TRBJ2-7; 8 bases agree with TRBD1. Germline V CDR1 and CDR2: SEHNR, FQNEAQ (reference sequence). Losses at the gene ends were 4 bases for V and 2 bases for J; bases not matched to a gene: 4. CDR3 size: 14 residues. DNA of the CDR3: TGTGCCAGCAGCTCCGGACAGGGCACCTACGAGCAGTACTTC. This sequence encodes CASSSGQGTYEQYF. The variable domain in full, completed from reference TRBV7-9 and TRBJ2-7, reads DTGVSQNPRHKITKRGQNVTFRCDPISEHNRLYWYRQTLGQGPEFLTYFQNEAQLEKSRLLSDRFSAERPKGSFSTLEIQRTEQGDSAMYLCASSSGQGTYEQYFGPGTRLTVT.

The rearrangement joins TRBV10-2 to TRBJ2-2; D perhaps matches TRBD2 (5 bases). Trimming shortened V by 0 bases and J by 6 bases, and 8 bases separated the two germline ends. The CDR3 is made up of 14 amino acids. Per the germline V gene, CDR1 is WSHSY and CDR2 is SAAADI. Here the CDR3 reads CASSESRAAGELFF. The CDR3 DNA reads TGCGCCAGCAGTGAGTCGCGGGCGGCCGGGGAGCTGTTTTTT.

The rearrangement joins TRBV6-5 to TRBJ2-5; D unclear. The J call is doubtful: the DNA matches TRBJ2-7 better. CDR1 and CDR2 (germline): MNHEY, SVGAGI. This CDR3 contains 14 residues. The chain's CDR3 is CASRLQRSDYEQYF. The CDR3 DNA follows: TGTGCCAGCAGACTCCAAAGGTCGGACTACGAGCAGTACTTC.

V usage is TRBV7-2 and J usage is TRBJ1-1, with no clear D. This CDR3 is 14 amino acids long. Trimming took off 1 base at V and 4 bases at J, with 10 bases between the two ends. The V gene's germline CDR1 is SGHTA and CDR2 FQGNSA. The CDR3 DNA is TGTGCCAGCAGCTTAGGGTACCACAGCACTGAAGCTTTCTTT. Translating gives CASSLGYHSTEAFF.

The gene calls are TRBV5-4 and TRBJ1-6; 10 nucleotides agree with TRBD1. J was trimmed by 7 bases and V by 0 bases; bases with no gene match: 4. From germline, CDR1 is SGHNT and CDR2 YYREEE (reference sequence). The CDR3 extends over 16 amino acids. CDR3 nucleotides: TGTGCCAGCAGCTTGGCCCGACAGGGGGCGAATTCACCCCTCCACTTT. This codes for CASSLARQGANSPLHF.

In its sample, this clone was seen once. The chain uses TRBV18 and TRBJ1-2; 7 bases fit TRBD1. Germline assignment: CDR1 KGHSH and CDR2 LQKENI. The CDR3 sequence is 15 residues long. The V and J ends lost 3 bases and 2 bases, in that order; junction bases with no gene match: 6. As DNA, the CDR3 is TGTGCCAGCTCACCTGGACAGGATTCCAACTATGGCTACACCTTC. It specifies CASSPGQDSNYGYTF.

This clone has only a few counts. This chain joins TRBV27 and TRBJ2-5, with 16 bases fitting TRBD2. This CDR3 is built from 19 residues. Trimming cost V 3 bases and J 3 bases; bases outside gene matches: 10. Germline CDR1 MNHEY, CDR2 SMNVEV (reference sequence). The CDR3 loop is CASSFLGLAGGPMEETQYF. For the CDR3, the DNA is TGTGCCAGCAGTTTCCTGGGACTAGCGGGGGGGCCTATGGAAGAGACCCAGTACTTC.

V gene TRBV6-6 combines with J gene TRBJ1-2; D is unclear. V was clipped by 0 bases and J by 4 bases, with 9 bases between them. Germline values: CDR1 MNHNY, CDR2 SVGAGI (reference sequence). The CDR3 is 14 amino acids. CDR3 amino acids: CASSYSGRPYGYTF. DNA for the CDR3: TGTGCCAGCAGTTACTCTGGGAGGCCCTATGGCTACACCTTC.

The V and J genes are TRBV5-6 and TRBJ1-2; a weak D match, TRBD1 (5 bases). Per the germline V gene, CDR1 is SGHDT and CDR2 is YYEEEE. V lost 4 bases, J lost 8 bases, and 24 bases lay in between. The CDR3 is 16 amino acids. This chain's CDR3 is CASSPAQAPTEGGYTF. The CDR3, as DNA: TGTGCCAGCAGCCCAGCGCAGGCGCCCACGGAGGGGGGCTACACCTTC.

This clone came up once. The chain is built from TRBV5-4 and TRBJ1-2; D not certain. The V gene lost 1 base and the J gene lost 0 bases, with 4 bases spanning the gap. Per the germline V gene, CDR1 is SGHNT and CDR2 is YYREEE (reference sequence). The CDR3 covers 13 residues. The CDR3 sequence is CASSLTANYGYTF. The CDR3 DNA follows: TGTGCCAGCAGCTTGACAGCTAACTATGGCTACACCTTC. The full variable domain, in which reference TRBV5-4 and TRBJ1-2 provide the parts outside the CDR3, is ETGVTQSPTHLIKTRGQQVTLRCSSQSGHNTVSWYQQALGQGPQFIFQYYREEENGRGNFPPRFSGLQFPNYSSELNVNALELDDSALYLCASSLTANYGYTFGSGTRLTVV.

The chain couples TRBV5-1 to TRBJ1-4; D remains unclear. The CDR3 extends over 13 amino acids. From germline, CDR1 is SGHRS and CDR2 YFSETQ. V was pared by 4 bases and J by 8 bases, with 12 bases between. Written as DNA, the CDR3 is TGCGCCAGCAGCCTTCGGACGGGGGAAAAACTGTTTTTT. Protein sequence: CASSLRTGEKLFF.

The rearrangement links TRBV6-1 to TRBJ2-5; D gene unclear. This CDR3 spans 13 amino acids. Looked up from germline, CDR1 is MNHNS and CDR2 is SASEGT. The germline V and J ends were trimmed by 2 bases and 5 bases, with 9 bases remaining between them. The CDR3 DNA reads TGTGCCAGCAGTGAAAATCTTGTGGAGACCCAGTACTTC. It is translated as CASSENLVETQYF.

A few counts support this clone. This rearrangement joins TRBV19 to TRBJ2-2, with 10 positions matching TRBD1. The J segment lost 0 bases and the V segment lost 5 bases, leaving 9 bases of the junction unmatched. CDR1 is LNHDA and CDR2 is SQIVND in the germline V gene (reference sequence). There are 18 residues in the CDR3. The DNA of the CDR3 is TGTGCCAGTAGTTCCCGGACAGGGGGGAGCTCGAACACCGGGGAGCTGTTTTTT. Protein sequence: CASSSRTGGSSNTGELFF.

The V gene is TRBV6-5, the J gene TRBJ2-7; 9 bases match TRBD1. The CDR3 covers 15 residues. Germline trimming cut 2 bases from V and 8 bases from J; bases unmatched to any gene: 10. Germline V CDR1 and CDR2: MNHEY, SVGAGI. CDR3 region: CASSYGGDRASKQYF. For the CDR3, the DNA is TGTGCCAGCAGTTACGGGGGGGACAGGGCCTCTAAGCAGTACTTC.

This CDR3 reads CASSKGQGHYNEQFF. The CDR3 DNA reads TGTGCCAGCAGCAAGGGACAGGGGCATTACAATGAGCAGTTCTTC. The chain is built from TRBV5-4 and TRBJ2-1, with 10 bases aligning to TRBD1. After removal of 4 bases from V and 4 bases from J, the junction contained 5 bases not matched to a gene. In germline, CDR1 is SGHNT, CDR2 YYREEE (reference sequence). The CDR3 consists of 15 residues.

V gene TRBV18 combines with J gene TRBJ2-7, with a possible D match to TRBD2 (6 bases). In germline, CDR1 is KGHSH, CDR2 LQKENI. This CDR3 is built from 12 residues. Trimming removed 3 bases at V and 6 bases at J, with 9 bases between. CDR3 bases: TGTGCCAGCTCACCCGCCGGGGGCGAGCAGTACTTC. This gives the protein CASSPAGGEQYF.

V usage is TRBV25-1 and J usage is TRBJ1-2; tentative D call: TRBD1 (5 bases). Per the germline V gene, CDR1 is MGHDK and CDR2 is SYGVNS. The V and J ends lost 3 bases and 1 base respectively, with 9 bases between them. The CDR3 consists of 14 residues. As DNA, the CDR3 is TGTGCCAGCAGTGACCCAGGGTTTAACTATGGCTACACCTTC. As protein: CASSDPGFNYGYTF.